These 28 T cell receptor beta chains originate from one sample sequenced in a study of cytomegalovirus exposure and HLA in healthy donors. Primers for the PCR totalled 60 Vbeta and 13 Jbeta. Data came from immunoSEQ multiplex PCR; TCRdb stores just in-frame clones and leaves some out. The repertoire holds 90,000 to 120,000 clones, with about 80% as singletons. The material sequenced was PBMCs. The receptors originated from a man aged 50-59 years in good health and CMV-seropositive.

This chain joins TRBV5-4 and TRBJ1-1; D perhaps matches TRBD1 (6 bases). Germline V gene lookup returns CDR1 SGHNT and CDR2 YYREEE (reference sequence). The CDR3 totals 14 residues. V lost 0 bases and J 5 bases, leaving 11 bases between the germline ends. The CDR3 DNA follows: TGTGCCAGCAGCTTGGAAGGGGGTCGGACTGAAGCTTTCTTT. Its protein product is CASSLEGGRTEAFF.

The rearrangement links TRBV30 to TRBJ2-5; 15 bases map to TRBD2. CDR1 GTSNPN and CDR2 SVGIG come from the germline V gene (reference sequence). The CDR3 is 15 amino acids. With V trimmed by 2 bases and J by 4 bases, 2 bases remained unmatched. CDR3 DNA sequence: TGTGCCTGGAGTCCGGGACTAGCGGGAGGAGAGACCCAGTACTTC. It translates to CAWSPGLAGGETQYF.

This clone has only one observation. The chain carries TRBV19 and TRBJ1-2, with D unclear. Trimming stripped 3 bases from V and 8 bases from J, with 10 bases between. Germline V CDR1 and CDR2: LNHDA, SQIVND (reference sequence). CDR3 length: 12 residues. CDR3 nucleotides: TGTGCCAGTAGTATTGAGGTTAGCGGCTACACCTTC. The encoded protein is CASSIEVSGYTF.

The chain has TRBV7-3 and TRBJ2-2; 7 positions agree with TRBD1. After removal of 5 bases from V and 2 bases from J, the junction contained 2 bases not matched to a gene. There are 14 residues in the CDR3. Germline V gene data show CDR1 as SGHTA and CDR2 as FQGTGA. The CDR3 loop reads CASSRQGNTGELFF. The DNA of the CDR3 is TGTGCCAGCAGCCGACAGGGCAACACCGGGGAGCTGTTTTTT. The full variable domain, completed using reference TRBV7-3 and TRBJ2-2, is GAGVSQTPSNKVTEKGKYVELRCDPISGHTALYWYRQSLGQGPEFLIYFQGTGAADDSGLPNDRFFAVRPEGSVSTLKIQRTERGDSAVYLCASSRQGNTGELFFGEGSRLTVL.

This clone was found once. The DNA of the CDR3 is TGTGCCAGCTCACCCTCCCGACAGGGGGCAACAGATACGCAGTATTTT. Its translation: CASSPSRQGATDTQYF. This sequence joins TRBV18 and TRBJ2-3; 10 bases match TRBD1. With V trimmed by 3 bases and J by 3 bases, 6 bases remained unmatched. Germline V gene data show CDR1 as KGHSH and CDR2 as LQKENI. This CDR3 is 16 amino acids long.

The chain links TRBV7-3 to TRBJ2-1, with 13 positions matching TRBD2. J gave up 5 bases and V 4 bases, and 2 bases lay outside the gene matches. Germline CDR1 is SGHTA and CDR2 is FQGTGA. The CDR3 contains 15 residues. In DNA form, the CDR3 reads TGTGCCAGCAGCTATACTAGCGGGGGGGACAATGAGCAGTTCTTC. As protein: CASSYTSGGDNEQFF.

The chain joins TRBV19 to TRBJ1-6; D is possibly TRBD1 (6 bases). The germline V gene has CDR1 LNHDA and CDR2 SQIVND (reference sequence). This CDR3 has 14 residues. Trimming took 2 bases from V and 10 from J, leaving 12 bases between them. CDR3 coding DNA: TGTGCCAGTAGTATAAATCAGGGGCGGTCACCCCTCCACTTT. It yields the protein CASSINQGRSPLHF.

The J gene is TRBJ1-1, the V gene TRBV7-3; weak D call: TRBD1 (5 bases). V gave up 2 bases and J gave up 1 base, with 8 bases separating them. Germline values: CDR1 SGHTA, CDR2 FQGTGA. The CDR3 extends over 14 amino acids. The CDR3 coding sequence is TGTGCCAGCAGCTTACTAGGGGCGAACACTGAAGCTTTCTTT. This translates into CASSLLGANTEAFF.

The V and J genes are TRBV6-4 and TRBJ2-3; TRBD2 might be the D (5 bases). Per germline, CDR1 MRHNA and CDR2 SNTAGT. CDR3 size: 12 residues. The V and J ends lost 0 bases and 11 bases respectively, with 9 bases between them. The chain's CDR3 is CASSDSLGRQYF. In DNA, the CDR3 is TGTGCCAGCAGTGACTCCTTAGGGAGGCAGTATTTT.

This rearrangement joins TRBV19 to TRBJ2-7, with 9 nucleotides matching TRBD2. Germline CDR1 LNHDA, CDR2 SQIVND (reference sequence). The J segment lost 3 bases and the V segment lost 6 bases, leaving 6 bases of the junction unmatched. The CDR3 extends over 14 amino acids. For the CDR3, the DNA is TGTGCCAGTAGGTTGACTAGCGGTAGCTACGAGCAGTACTTC. Amino acids: CASRLTSGSYEQYF.

The rearrangement joins TRBV28 to TRBJ1-5; D possibly corresponds to TRBD1 (6 bases). Trimming stripped 2 bases from V and 3 bases from J, with 11 bases between. Germline V gene sequence: CDR1 MDHEN, CDR2 SYDVKM. This CDR3 comprises 15 residues. The CDR3, as DNA: TGTGCCAGCAGTTTACATAGACAGGTCAATCAGCCCCAGCATTTT. It encodes CASSLHRQVNQPQHF.

This sequence joins TRBV5-4 and TRBJ2-7; 8 bases are a match to TRBD2. This CDR3 region has 13 residues. V lost 0 bases, J lost 7 bases, and 3 bases stayed unmatched. From germline, CDR1 is SGHNT and CDR2 YYREEE (reference sequence). This CDR3 reads CASSLGPGGEQYF. In nucleotides, the CDR3 is TGTGCCAGCAGCTTGGGTCCGGGAGGGGAGCAGTACTTC.

This chain joins TRBV29-1 and TRBJ2-5, with D possibly TRBD1 on 7 matching bases. From germline, CDR1 is SQVTM and CDR2 ANQGSEA. The ends were cut back, 4 bases at V and 4 bases at J, with 13 bases in the middle. The CDR3 consists of 13 residues. CDR3 residues: CSVVSRGVETQYF. Here the CDR3 DNA reads TGCAGCGTTGTTTCCAGGGGGGTAGAGACCCAGTACTTC. The variable domain in full, with the rest retrieved from reference TRBV29-1 and TRBJ2-5, is SAVISQKPSRDICQRGTSLTIQCQVDSQVTMMFWYRQQPGQSLTLIATANQGSEATYESGFVIDKFPISRPNLTFSTLTVSNMSPEDSSIYLCSVVSRGVETQYFGPGTRLLVL.

CDR3 in amino acids: CASSQRTGEEAFF. The CDR3, as DNA: TGCGCCAGCAGTCAGAGGACAGGGGAAGAAGCTTTCTTT. This chain uses TRBV5-1 with TRBJ1-1, with 9 nucleotides matching TRBD1. The CDR3 extends over 13 amino acids. J gave up 8 bases and V 5 bases, and 7 bases lay outside the gene matches. Germline lookup yields CDR1 SGHRS and CDR2 YFSETQ.

There are a few counts of this clone. Written as DNA, the CDR3 is TGTGCCAGCAGGGCAGGGGATCGGATCGGGGAGCTGTTTTTT. Amino acids: CASRAGDRIGELFF. J is TRBJ2-2 and V is TRBV6-6; perhaps TRBD1 as D (6 bases). With 6 bases removed from V and 7 bases from J, the gap between germline ends came to 15 bases. CDR1 is MNHNY and CDR2 is SVGAGI in the germline V gene (reference sequence). CDR3 length: 14 amino acids.

This clone was counted once. The V gene is TRBV7-8, the J gene TRBJ2-3; tentative D call: TRBD2 (7 bases). Germline V CDR1 and CDR2: SGHVS, FQNEAQ. This CDR3 region has 15 residues. Trimming cost V 5 bases and J 5 bases, with 17 bases left between them. CDR3 in amino acids: CASSPWRGRGDTQYF. CDR3 nucleotides: TGTGCCAGCAGCCCCTGGCGGGGGCGCGGAGATACGCAGTATTTT.

The chain is built from TRBV5-4 and TRBJ1-1; 8 nucleotides match TRBD1. Unmatched junction bases numbered 8, after V lost 4 bases and J lost 0 bases. CDR3 length: 16 amino acids. The germline gives CDR1 SGHNT, CDR2 YYREEE (reference sequence). CDR3 protein: CASSAETGGMNTEAFF. CDR3 DNA: TGTGCCAGCAGCGCAGAAACAGGGGGTATGAACACTGAAGCTTTCTTT.

The chain is built from TRBV7-3 and TRBJ1-6, with TRBD1 identical over 9 bases. Germline CDR1 SGHTA, CDR2 FQGTGA. The CDR3 totals 16 residues. Trimming cost V 1 base and J 7 bases; bases outside gene matches: 5. The CDR3 DNA reads TGTGCCAGCAGCTTAAATCCCGGGACAGGGAATTCACCCCTCCACTTT. It encodes CASSLNPGTGNSPLHF.

CDR3 sequence: CASSLTSGRAYTGELFF. Here the CDR3 DNA reads TGTGCCAGCAGCTTGACTAGCGGGAGGGCCTACACCGGGGAGCTGTTTTTT. This chain joins TRBV5-6 and TRBJ2-2; the match to TRBD2 covers 13 bases. Germline CDR1 SGHDT, CDR2 YYEEEE. The CDR3 is 17 amino acids. J gave up 3 bases and V 1 base, and 3 bases lay outside the gene matches.

This clone was found once. This chain uses TRBV2 with TRBJ1-2; 8 bases agree with TRBD1. This CDR3 has 14 amino acids. Unmatched junction bases numbered 5, after V lost 6 bases and J lost 2 bases. Germline-derived CDR1 and CDR2 are SNHLY and FYNNEI. CDR3 nucleotide sequence: TGTGCCAGCAGCACTCGACAGGGGAACTATGGCTACACCTTC. Its protein is CASSTRQGNYGYTF.

This clone was counted between two and nine times. This chain uses TRBV2 with TRBJ1-5, with 8 bases fitting TRBD1. The CDR3 covers 17 residues. V shed 6 bases and J 0 bases; nucleotides not matched to a gene: 10. Germline V gene sequence: CDR1 SNHLY, CDR2 FYNNEI. CDR3: CASSEGQVPYSNQPQHF. Here the CDR3 DNA reads TGTGCCAGCAGCGAGGGACAGGTTCCCTATAGCAATCAGCCCCAGCATTTT. Filled out from reference TRBV2 and TRBJ1-5, the complete variable domain reads EPEVTQTPSHQVTQMGQEVILRCVPISNHLYFYWYRQILGQKVEFLVSFYNNEISEKSEIFDDQFSVERPDGSNFTLKIRSTKLEDSAMYFCASSEGQVPYSNQPQHFGDGTRLSIL.

The genes are TRBV10-3 and TRBJ2-7, with 14 nucleotides matching TRBD2. The CDR3 has 13 residues. Germline lookup yields CDR1 ENHRY and CDR2 SYGVKD. The V and J ends lost 11 bases and 6 bases, in that order; junction bases with no gene match: 6. The CDR3 nucleotides are TGTGCCCTAGGGACTAGCGGGGGTGGCGAGCAGTACTTC. Translated: CALGTSGGGEQYF.

The chain links TRBV30 to TRBJ1-1; TRBD1 matches at 9 bases. Germline assignment: CDR1 GTSNPN and CDR2 SVGIG (reference sequence). The junction had 5 bases not matched to a gene; V was cut back by 0 bases and J by 0 bases. The CDR3 length is 16 residues. The CDR3 sequence is CAWSVKGQGLNTEAFF. The DNA for the CDR3 is TGTGCCTGGAGTGTAAAGGGACAGGGCCTGAACACTGAAGCTTTCTTT.

V is TRBV5-6 and J is TRBJ2-7; a possible D gene is TRBD1 (7 bases). Trimming cost V 4 bases and J 0 bases, with 17 bases left between them. This CDR3 has 16 amino acids. Germline CDR1 SGHDT, CDR2 YYEEEE. CDR3 loop: CASSDRGTAYSYEQYF. The CDR3 DNA sequence: TGTGCCAGCAGCGATCGGGGGACAGCTTACTCCTACGAGCAGTACTTC.

V usage is TRBV5-6 and J usage is TRBJ2-7, with TRBD1 matching 9 bases. CDR3 length: 12 amino acids. Germline trimming cut 6 bases from V and 7 bases from J; bases unmatched to any gene: 5. The germline CDR1 and CDR2 sequences are SGHDT and YYEEEE. The CDR3 is CASTDRGREQYF. Here the CDR3 DNA reads TGTGCCAGCACAGACAGGGGGAGGGAGCAGTACTTC. Drawing the rest from reference TRBV5-6 and TRBJ2-7, the complete variable domain is DAGVTQSPTHLIKTRGQQVTLRCSPKSGHDTVSWYQQALGQGPQFIFQYYEEEERQRGNFPDRFSGHQFPNYSSELNVNALLLGDSALYLCASTDRGREQYFGPGTRLTVT.

The chain is built from TRBV5-1 and TRBJ2-5; 14 bases map to TRBD2. The CDR3 consists of 15 residues. V shed 8 bases, J shed 4 bases, and the junction held 7 bases outside the gene matches. The germline V gene has CDR1 SGHRS and CDR2 YFSETQ. The CDR3 DNA reads TGCGCCAGTGGACTAGCGGGGGGCCGAGGAGAGACCCAGTACTTC. This translates into CASGLAGGRGETQYF.

This clone came up once. The junction differs from germline at one of its ends, possibly a read error. The V gene is TRBV5-1, the J gene TRBJ2-2; D perhaps matches TRBD2 (5 bases). Germline loops: CDR1 SGHRS, CDR2 YFSETQ. The CDR3 totals 14 residues. In DNA form, the CDR3 reads TGCGCCAGCAGCCCGGACTGGACCACCAGGGAGCTGTTTTTT. Translating gives CASSPDWTTRELFF.

For this clone: Other DNA sequences in this specimen translate into the identical CDR3. The chain employs TRBV28 and TRBJ1-1, with a possible D match to TRBD1 (6 bases). This CDR3 is 15 amino acids long. In germline, CDR1 is MDHEN, CDR2 SYDVKM. V lost 5 bases to trimming and J lost 4 bases, with 17 bases between them. This CDR3 is CASSLGGRVSTEAFF. CDR3 in DNA: TGTGCCAGCAGTCTAGGGGGGAGGGTAAGCACTGAAGCTTTCTTT.